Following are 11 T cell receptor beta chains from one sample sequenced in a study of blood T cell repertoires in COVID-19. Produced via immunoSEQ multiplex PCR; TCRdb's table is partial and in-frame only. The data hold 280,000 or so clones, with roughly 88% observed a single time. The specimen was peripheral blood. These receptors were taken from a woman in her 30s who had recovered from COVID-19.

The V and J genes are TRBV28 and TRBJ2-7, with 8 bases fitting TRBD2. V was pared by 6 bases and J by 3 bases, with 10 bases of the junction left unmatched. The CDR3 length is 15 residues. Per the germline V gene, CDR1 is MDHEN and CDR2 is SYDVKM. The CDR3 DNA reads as TGTGCCAGCAGCCCCGCAGCGGGGGTTCTCTACGAGCAGTACTTC. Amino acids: CASSPAAGVLYEQYF.

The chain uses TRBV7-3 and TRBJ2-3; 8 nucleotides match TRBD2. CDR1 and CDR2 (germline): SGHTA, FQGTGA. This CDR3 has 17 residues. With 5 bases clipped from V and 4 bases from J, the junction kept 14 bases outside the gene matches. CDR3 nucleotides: TGTGCCAGCAGCGCCTGGGGGCAGCGGGGGCCGCCAGATACGCAGTATTTT. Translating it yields CASSAWGQRGPPDTQYF.

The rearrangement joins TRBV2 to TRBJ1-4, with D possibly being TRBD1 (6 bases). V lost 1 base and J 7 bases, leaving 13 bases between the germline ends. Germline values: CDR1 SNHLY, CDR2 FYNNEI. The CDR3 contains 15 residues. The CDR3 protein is CASSEEGGDGEKLFF. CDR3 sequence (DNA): TGTGCCAGCAGTGAAGAGGGGGGGGATGGTGAAAAACTGTTTTTT.

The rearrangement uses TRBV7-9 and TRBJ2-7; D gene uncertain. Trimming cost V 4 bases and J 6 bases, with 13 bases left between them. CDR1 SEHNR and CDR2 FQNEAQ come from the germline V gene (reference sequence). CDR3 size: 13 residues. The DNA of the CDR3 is TGTGCCAGCAGCTCCCTGGTGGAGAGCGAGCAGTACTTC. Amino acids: CASSSLVESEQYF.

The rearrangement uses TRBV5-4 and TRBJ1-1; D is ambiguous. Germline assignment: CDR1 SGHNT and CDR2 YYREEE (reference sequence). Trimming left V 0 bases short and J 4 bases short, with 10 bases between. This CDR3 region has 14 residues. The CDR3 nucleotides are TGTGCCAGCAGCTTGGACCAGGCGATCACTGAAGCTTTCTTT. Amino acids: CASSLDQAITEAFF.

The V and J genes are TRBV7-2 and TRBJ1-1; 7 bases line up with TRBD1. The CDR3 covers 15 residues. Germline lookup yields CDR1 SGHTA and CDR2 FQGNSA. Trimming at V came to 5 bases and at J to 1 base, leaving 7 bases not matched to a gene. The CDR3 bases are TGTGCCAGCAGCCTGACGGGGACAGCGAACACTGAAGCTTTCTTT. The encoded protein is CASSLTGTANTEAFF. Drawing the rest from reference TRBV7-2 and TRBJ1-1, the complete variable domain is GAGVSQSPSNKVTEKGKDVELRCDPISGHTALYWYRQSLGQGLEFLIYFQGNSAPDKSGLPSDRFSAERTGGSVSTLTIQRTQQEDSAVYLCASSLTGTANTEAFFGQGTRLTVV.

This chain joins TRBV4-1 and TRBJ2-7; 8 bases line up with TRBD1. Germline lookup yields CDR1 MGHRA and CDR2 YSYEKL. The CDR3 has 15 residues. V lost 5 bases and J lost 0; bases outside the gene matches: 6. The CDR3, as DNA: TGCGCCAGCAGCTCAGACAGGGGAGGCTCCTACGAGCAGTACTTC. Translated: CASSSDRGGSYEQYF.

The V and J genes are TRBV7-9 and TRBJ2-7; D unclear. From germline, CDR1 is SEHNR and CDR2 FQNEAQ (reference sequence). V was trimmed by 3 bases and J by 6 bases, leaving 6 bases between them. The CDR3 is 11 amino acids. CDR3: CASSFGSEQYF. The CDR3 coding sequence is TGTGCCAGCAGCTTTGGCAGCGAGCAGTACTTC.

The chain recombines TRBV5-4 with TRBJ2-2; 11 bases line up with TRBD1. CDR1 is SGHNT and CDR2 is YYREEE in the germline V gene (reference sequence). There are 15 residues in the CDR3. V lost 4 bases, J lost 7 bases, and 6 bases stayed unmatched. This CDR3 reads CASSVDRGRGGELFF. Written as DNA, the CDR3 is TGTGCCAGCAGCGTGGACAGGGGGCGCGGCGGGGAGCTGTTTTTT.

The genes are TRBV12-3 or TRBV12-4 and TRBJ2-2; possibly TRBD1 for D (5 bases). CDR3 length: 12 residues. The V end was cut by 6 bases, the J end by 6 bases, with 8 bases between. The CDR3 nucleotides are TGTGCCAGCAGCACAGGCGCCGGGGAGCTGTTTTTT. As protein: CASSTGAGELFF.

CDR3 bases: TGTGCCAGCAGCTTAAAACATGGCAGGGTTGTCGATACCAATGAAAAACTGTTTTTT. Amino acid sequence: CASSLKHGRVVDTNEKLFF. The genes are TRBV7-3 and TRBJ1-4, with D possibly matching TRBD1 (5 bases). Germline lookup yields CDR1 SGHTA and CDR2 FQGTGA. The V gene lost 1 base and the J gene lost 5 bases, with 23 bases spanning the gap. This CDR3 is built from 19 residues.